The 32 T cell receptor beta chains below were found in one sample sequenced in a study of blood T cell repertoires in COVID-19. Sequencing was performed with immunoSEQ multiplex PCR; in TCRdb, only in-frame clones are kept and a portion is missing. The repertoire has about 480,000 clones, around 88% of them found once; the top ten carry roughly 12%. The sequencing sample was made of peripheral blood. The receptors stem from a woman aged 45-59 years with COVID-19, enrolled during active disease.

The rearrangement uses TRBV5-1 and TRBJ1-2; the D gene is possibly TRBD1 (5 bases). The CDR3 has 14 residues. The ends were cut back, 4 bases at V and 4 bases at J, with 14 bases in the middle. Germline V gene data show CDR1 as SGHRS and CDR2 as YFSETQ. The CDR3 DNA sequence: TGCGCCAGCAGCCCTGGGGCTCAGCTCTATGGCTACACCTTC. Translated, it gives CASSPGAQLYGYTF.

This clone has only one observation. This chain joins TRBV3-1 (or the pseudogene TRBV3-2) and TRBJ2-3, with 8 bases aligning to TRBD2. There are 16 residues in the CDR3. Germline CDR1 LGHDT, CDR2 YNNKEL (reference sequence). V was pared by 5 bases and J by 6 bases, with 13 bases of the junction left unmatched. In nucleotides, the CDR3 is TGTGCCAGCAGCGCAACCGGGACTAGAGGCGGGGATACGCAGTATTTT. Protein: CASSATGTRGGDTQYF.

This chain joins TRBV6-6 and TRBJ1-1; 12 positions agree with TRBD1. V shed 6 bases, J shed 0 bases, and the junction held 20 bases outside the gene matches. The CDR3 extends over 21 amino acids. Germline lookup yields CDR1 MNHNY and CDR2 SVGAGI (reference sequence). CDR3 residues: CASSKTTRSSGTGGMNTEAFF. CDR3 sequence (DNA): TGTGCCAGCAGCAAGACAACTCGGAGTAGTGGGACAGGGGGCATGAACACTGAAGCTTTCTTT.

This chain uses TRBV6-6 with TRBJ2-1; the D is unclear. V lost 2 bases and J lost 0, with 8 bases in between. The CDR3 is 15 amino acids. Germline V gene lookup returns CDR1 MNHNY and CDR2 SVGAGI (reference sequence). The CDR3 DNA is TGTGCCAGCAGTTACCTTCCGAGCTCCTACAATGAGCAGTTCTTC. It translates to CASSYLPSSYNEQFF.

The V gene is TRBV30, the J gene TRBJ2-7; D possibly corresponds to TRBD1 (6 bases). The germline CDR1 and CDR2 sequences are GTSNPN and SVGIG (reference sequence). This CDR3 has 11 residues. V was clipped by 5 bases and J by 6 bases, with 11 bases between them. CDR3: CAWSIGGEQYF. Here the CDR3 DNA reads TGTGCCTGGTCCATAGGGGGCGAGCAGTACTTC. The whole variable domain, filled in from reference TRBV30 and TRBJ2-7, reads SQTIHQWPATLVQPVGSPLSLECTVEGTSNPNLYWYRQAAGRGLQLLFYSVGIGQISSEVPQNLSASRPQDRQFILSSKKLLLSDSGFYLCAWSIGGEQYFGPGTRLTVT.

V is TRBV7-9 and J is TRBJ2-3; D remains ambiguous. This CDR3 comprises 13 residues. Per the germline V gene, CDR1 is SEHNR and CDR2 is FQNEAQ (reference sequence). V was pared by 1 base and J by 1 base, with 3 bases between. CDR3 nucleotides: TGTGCCAGCAGCTTAGGCGGCACAGATACGCAGTATTTT. Translation: CASSLGGTDTQYF. Complete variable domain (other parts from reference TRBV7-9 and TRBJ2-3): DTGVSQNPRHKITKRGQNVTFRCDPISEHNRLYWYRQTLGQGPEFLTYFQNEAQLEKSRLLSDRFSAERPKGSFSTLEIQRTEQGDSAMYLCASSLGGTDTQYFGPGTRLTVL.

CDR3 sequence: CTSSQIGTGGDGNTIYF. CDR3 sequence (DNA): TGCACCAGCAGCCAGATAGGAACAGGGGGCGATGGAAACACCATATATTTT. The chain links TRBV1 to TRBJ1-3; the table's D call TRBD1 went unverified against the DNA. TRBV1 corresponds to a pseudogene. The CDR3 has 17 residues.

This clone was seen once. This chain links TRBV6-5 with TRBJ1-1; D is unresolved. The CDR3 runs to 14 residues. Germline V gene data show CDR1 as MNHEY and CDR2 as SVGAGI. V was trimmed by 4 bases and J by 5 bases, leaving 14 bases between them. In nucleotides, the CDR3 is TGTGCCAGCAGTTTGAAGGGAGGGAGGACTGAAGCTTTCTTT. Translating it yields CASSLKGGRTEAFF.

The J gene is TRBJ1-2, the V gene TRBV7-9; D is unclear. Germline loops: CDR1 SEHNR, CDR2 FQNEAQ (reference sequence). This CDR3 has 12 amino acids. V lost 4 bases, J lost 8 bases, and 11 bases lay in between. As DNA, the CDR3 is TGTGCCAGCAGCTACAATGAGGAGGGCTACACCTTC. Encoded protein: CASSYNEEGYTF.

The chain is built from TRBV5-4 and TRBJ1-2, with 8 nucleotides matching TRBD1. The CDR3 consists of 13 residues. Per germline, CDR1 SGHNT and CDR2 YYREEE (reference sequence). The J segment lost 6 bases and the V segment lost 1 base, leaving 2 bases of the junction unmatched. In nucleotides, the CDR3 is TGTGCCAGCAGCTTGCAGGGGGCGCATGGCTACACCTTC. It is translated as CASSLQGAHGYTF.

The gene calls are TRBV30 and TRBJ2-1; D unresolved. Trimming cost V 4 bases and J 5 bases, with 12 bases left between them. Germline V gives CDR1 GTSNPN, CDR2 SVGIG (reference sequence). The CDR3 length is 13 residues. DNA for the CDR3: TGTGCCTGGACAGGCTGGTCAAACAATGAGCAGTTCTTC. Translation: CAWTGWSNNEQFF.

J is TRBJ1-6 and V is TRBV3-1 (or the pseudogene TRBV3-2); TRBD1 is a possible D gene (6 bases). The CDR3 length is 17 residues. Trimming pared 4 bases from V and 5 bases from J, leaving 18 bases between. Per germline, CDR1 LGHDT and CDR2 YNNKEL (reference sequence). The CDR3 sequence is CASSLGGGAGDNSPLHF. Here the CDR3 DNA reads TGTGCCAGCAGCCTCGGAGGGGGGGCTGGAGATAATTCACCCCTCCACTTT.

As to this clone: Other DNA sequences in the sample encode the same CDR3. The chain is built from TRBV12-3 or TRBV12-4 and TRBJ1-2; D is perhaps TRBD1 (6 bases). This CDR3 contains 13 residues. The germline V and J ends were trimmed by 6 bases and 4 bases, with 12 bases remaining between them. CDR3 bases: TGTGCCAGCAGCCAGGGACAAACCTATGGCTACACCTTC. It yields the protein CASSQGQTYGYTF.

The chain combines TRBV6-6 with TRBJ1-2, with 9 nucleotides matching TRBD1. The CDR3 extends over 14 amino acids. V lost 6 bases, J lost 6 bases, and 8 bases stayed unmatched. Germline V gives CDR1 MNHNY, CDR2 SVGAGI (reference sequence). The CDR3 nucleotides read TGTGCCAGCAGGGCCGGGACAGGGAAAAATGGCTACACCTTC. Its translation: CASRAGTGKNGYTF.

The chain is built from TRBV30 and TRBJ1-1; perhaps TRBD1 as D (5 bases). Trimming removed 4 bases from V and 0 bases from J, with 24 bases in between. Germline V lookup: CDR1 GTSNPN, CDR2 SVGIG (reference sequence). The CDR3 covers 18 residues. The CDR3 coding sequence is TGTGCCTGGACGCCCTCGAGAGGAGCTGACAGCTTGAACACTGAAGCTTTCTTT. This translates into CAWTPSRGADSLNTEAFF.

J is TRBJ1-1 and V is TRBV7-8; unclear D gene. Deletions cut 3 bases from V and 5 bases from J, with 10 bases between. The germline V gene has CDR1 SGHVS and CDR2 FQNEAQ. This CDR3 region has 13 residues. The CDR3 DNA reads TGTGCCAGCAGCTTCCAGGTATCTACTGAAGCTTTCTTT. Encoded protein: CASSFQVSTEAFF.

J is TRBJ1-1 and V is TRBV12-3 or TRBV12-4, with D unclear. The CDR3 runs to 11 residues. The V gene lost 1 base and the J gene lost 11 bases, with 8 bases spanning the gap. As DNA, the CDR3 is TGTGCCAGCAGTTTAGGGCAGTTGGCTTTCTTT. It translates to CASSLGQLAFF.

The V and J genes are TRBV5-8 and TRBJ2-1; D may be TRBD2 (7 bases). With 1 base removed from V and 6 bases from J, the gap between germline ends came to 14 bases. CDR1 and CDR2 from the germline V gene are SGHTS and YDEGEE. CDR3 size: 15 residues. The CDR3 sequence is CASSLWGGASNEQFF. For the CDR3, the DNA is TGTGCCAGCAGCTTGTGGGGGGGGGCGAGCAATGAGCAGTTCTTC.

The gene calls are TRBV20-1 and TRBJ2-3; TRBD1 aligns across 7 bases. The CDR3 is made up of 15 amino acids. Looked up from germline, CDR1 is DFQATT and CDR2 is SNEGSKA (reference sequence). The junction had 8 bases not matched to a gene; V was cut back by 3 bases and J by 2 bases. CDR3 region: CSASARGTYTDTQYF. As DNA, the CDR3 is TGCAGTGCTAGTGCCAGGGGGACCTACACAGATACGCAGTATTTT.

This clone was picked up one time. The rearrangement joins TRBV30 to TRBJ1-2, with 8 bases aligning to TRBD1. CDR3 length equals 12 residues. Looked up from germline, CDR1 is GTSNPN and CDR2 is SVGIG (reference sequence). The J segment lost 6 bases and the V segment lost 6 bases, leaving 6 bases of the junction unmatched. CDR3 residues: CACNRGSDGYTF. In DNA, the CDR3 is TGTGCCTGTAACAGGGGGTCGGATGGCTACACCTTC. The full variable domain, with the rest looked up from reference TRBV30 and TRBJ1-2, is SQTIHQWPATLVQPVGSPLSLECTVEGTSNPNLYWYRQAAGRGLQLLFYSVGIGQISSEVPQNLSASRPQDRQFILSSKKLLLSDSGFYLCACNRGSDGYTFGSGTRLTVV.

A single count supports this clone. V usage is TRBV2 and J usage is TRBJ2-3; D remains ambiguous. Deletions cut 1 base from V and 4 bases from J, with 6 bases between. This CDR3 is built from 13 residues. CDR1 SNHLY and CDR2 FYNNEI come from the germline V gene. CDR3 DNA: TGTGCCAGCAGTGAAGTCCGGGCAGATACGCAGTATTTT. Translation: CASSEVRADTQYF.

CDR3 sequence reads: CAIREADEQYF. DNA of the CDR3: TGTGCCATCAGGGAGGCGGACGAGCAGTACTTC. V usage is TRBV10-3 and J usage is TRBJ2-7; tentative D call: TRBD2 (5 bases). Trimming took off 6 bases at V and 5 bases at J, with 8 bases between the two ends. Germline V gene sequence: CDR1 ENHRY, CDR2 SYGVKD. The CDR3 sequence is 11 residues long.

This sequence joins TRBV20-1 and TRBJ2-3; no clear D. Germline lookup yields CDR1 DFQATT and CDR2 SNEGSKA (reference sequence). CDR3 length: 11 residues. The CDR3 DNA reads as TGCAGCGGCCCCGTGAGGGATACGCAGTATTTT. It specifies CSGPVRDTQYF.

The chain recombines TRBV9 with TRBJ1-1; D ambiguous. The CDR3 extends over 15 amino acids. The germline V and J ends were trimmed by 0 bases and 2 bases, with 11 bases remaining between them. Germline V gene sequence: CDR1 SGDLS, CDR2 YYNGEE. CDR3 region: CASSVVGSRNTEAFF. CDR3 nucleotides: TGTGCCAGCAGCGTAGTTGGCAGTCGAAACACTGAAGCTTTCTTT.

The chain carries TRBV3-1 (or the pseudogene TRBV3-2) and TRBJ2-3; 9 nucleotides line up with TRBD2. V lost 4 bases, J lost 3 bases, and 5 bases stayed unmatched. The germline CDR1 and CDR2 sequences are LGHDT and YNNKEL (reference sequence). This CDR3 is built from 15 residues. The CDR3 here is CASSPQRGATDTQYF. CDR3 in DNA: TGTGCCAGCAGCCCCCAGCGGGGGGCTACAGATACGCAGTATTTT.

The chain joins TRBV29-1 to TRBJ1-1; weak D call: TRBD1 (5 bases). V lost 4 bases to trimming and J lost 5 bases, with 17 bases between them. Germline V lookup: CDR1 SQVTM, CDR2 ANQGSEA. The CDR3 loop spans 14 amino acids. The CDR3 region has the DNA TGCAGCGTTGGAAGGGGAGGGGTAGCGACTGAAGCTTTCTTT. This codes for CSVGRGGVATEAFF.

A single count supports this clone. The chain has TRBV3-1 (or the pseudogene TRBV3-2) and TRBJ2-3, with TRBD2 matching 12 bases. The germline V gene has CDR1 LGHDT and CDR2 YNNKEL (reference sequence). CDR3 length equals 16 residues. The J segment lost 3 bases and the V segment lost 4 bases, leaving 5 bases of the junction unmatched. CDR3 residues: CASSLTSGGSTDTQYF. The DNA of the CDR3 is TGTGCCAGCAGCCTGACTAGCGGGGGTTCGACAGATACGCAGTATTTT.

The V and J genes are TRBV3-1 (or the pseudogene TRBV3-2) and TRBJ1-2; 10 bases fit TRBD1. The V segment lost 4 bases and the J segment 2 bases; nucleotides outside the gene matches: 4. This CDR3 contains 15 residues. Looked up from germline, CDR1 is LGHDT and CDR2 is YNNKEL (reference sequence). The CDR3 spells CASSPWTGGNYGYTF. The CDR3 DNA follows: TGTGCCAGCAGCCCCTGGACAGGGGGGAACTATGGCTACACCTTC.

The chain links TRBV5-6 to TRBJ2-7; 7 nucleotides agree with TRBD1. The CDR3 length is 16 residues. From germline, CDR1 is SGHDT and CDR2 YYEEEE. V was pared by 3 bases and J by 7 bases, with 16 bases of the junction left unmatched. The CDR3 sequence: CASSSYRQGEVEEQYF. CDR3 nucleotides: TGTGCCAGCAGCTCCTATCGACAGGGAGAGGTGGAAGAGCAGTACTTC.

This chain links TRBV5-1 with TRBJ1-6; D call uncertain. In germline, CDR1 is SGHRS, CDR2 YFSETQ. The length of the CDR3 is 15 residues. V was shortened by 2 bases and J by 2 bases, with 8 bases between the two germline ends. The CDR3 bases are TGCGCCAGCAGCTTAGCGATGACCTATAATTCACCCCTCCACTTT. The encoded protein is CASSLAMTYNSPLHF.

This chain connects TRBV2 to TRBJ1-1; D is uncertain. The CDR3 covers 15 residues. CDR1 and CDR2 from the germline V gene are SNHLY and FYNNEI. Trimming shortened V by 5 bases and J by 0 bases, and 13 bases separated the two germline ends. CDR3 sequence reads: CASSLFSEMNTEAFF. For the CDR3, the DNA is TGTGCCAGCAGTCTTTTTAGCGAGATGAACACTGAAGCTTTCTTT. The whole variable domain, filled in from reference TRBV2 and TRBJ1-1, reads EPEVTQTPSHQVTQMGQEVILRCVPISNHLYFYWYRQILGQKVEFLVSFYNNEISEKSEIFDDQFSVERPDGSNFTLKIRSTKLEDSAMYFCASSLFSEMNTEAFFGQGTRLTVV.

The genes are TRBV4-1 and TRBJ2-7, with 11 bases aligning to TRBD2. V shed 2 bases and J 3 bases; nucleotides not matched to a gene: 9. The CDR3 loop spans 17 amino acids. Germline CDR1 MGHRA, CDR2 YSYEKL. CDR3: CASSQPTSGAVYYEQYF. CDR3 DNA sequence: TGCGCCAGCAGCCAACCGACTAGCGGGGCGGTTTACTACGAGCAGTACTTC.